This TCR beta chain was observed in a study of blood T cell repertoires in COVID-19. The wider study: Some COVID-19 samples were acute and others convalescent; all came from the United States, Italy and Spain. T cells, B-cell-depleted T cells, or PBMCs supplied cDNA or gDNA.

Libraries were prepared by immunoSEQ multiplex PCR; TCRdb keeps only in-frame clonotypes and omits some of them. The data contain just under 60,000 clones, approximately 79% of them singletons. The CDR3 has 15 amino acids. V was clipped by 6 bases and J by 0 bases, with 12 bases between them. Looked up from germline, CDR1 is SGHAT and CDR2 is FQNNGV. Input material: peripheral blood. This receptor was obtained from a human donor in a cohort sampled during active COVID-19. The V call is TRBV11-2, the J call TRBJ2-1, with D perhaps matching TRBD2 (6 bases). This CDR3 reads CASRSPGGSYNEQFF. The CDR3, as DNA: TGTGCCAGCAGAAGCCCCGGGGGCTCCTACAATGAGCAGTTCTTC. Full variable domain (remainder filled in from reference TRBV11-2 and TRBJ2-1): EAGVAQSPRYKIIEKRQSVAFWCNPISGHATLYWYQQILGQGPKLLIQFQNNGVVDDSQLPKDRFSAERLKGVDSTLKIQPAKLEDSAVYLCASRSPGGSYNEQFFGPGTRLTVL.